This TCR beta chain was recorded in a study of shared clonotypes between healthy human individuals. CDR3 length: 16 residues. Deletions cut 6 bases from V and 1 base from J, with 15 bases between. CDR1 and CDR2 from the germline V gene are MDHEN and SYDVKM. At the deep level, the assay was run. Data came from immunoSEQ multiplex PCR; TCRdb stores just in-frame clones and leaves some out. The sample has over a million clones; approximately 68% are singletons. The sample consisted of memory CD4+ T cells sorted from blood. The subset is: CD45RA-negative fraction. The chain joins TRBV28 to TRBJ2-2; D perhaps matches TRBD2 (6 bases). This sequence originates from a man between 18 and 35 years old in good health. The CDR3 DNA reads as TGTGCCAGCAGCCCTAGCGCGGGTTTGAACACCGGGGAGCTGTTTTTT. Its translation is CASSPSAGLNTGELFF.